These 25 T cell receptor beta chains originate from one sample sequenced in a study of T cell changes during pregnancy in multiple sclerosis. The data were produced by immunoSEQ multiplex PCR, yet TCRdb's version contains in-frame clones alone and is incomplete. The sample records roughly 40,000 clones, 88% being singletons. Source: CD4+ T cells from peripheral blood mononuclear cells, taken before pregnancy. The source of these receptors is a female donor with multiple sclerosis, enrolled in a pregnancy study.

This clone was recorded once. The chain employs TRBV6-1 and TRBJ2-3; D remains unclear. V was clipped by 3 bases and J by 6 bases, with 4 bases between them. CDR1 and CDR2 (germline): MNHNS, SASEGT. There are 11 residues in the CDR3. The CDR3 loop is CASSDRDTQYF. The DNA for the CDR3 is TGTGCCAGCAGTGACCGGGATACGCAGTATTTT.

The table lists this clone with a count of one. The chain combines TRBV2 with TRBJ2-5, with 10 bases that match TRBD2. The CDR3 is 13 amino acids. V gave up 8 bases and J gave up 5 bases; unmatched junction bases: 5. The germline V gene has CDR1 SNHLY and CDR2 FYNNEI. CDR3 loop: CASLAGEGETQYF. CDR3 nucleotides: TGTGCCAGCCTAGCGGGAGAGGGGGAGACCCAGTACTTC.

V usage is TRBV11-2 and J usage is TRBJ1-5; 8 nucleotides align to TRBD1. The germline V gene encodes CDR1 SGHAT and CDR2 FQNNGV. CDR3 size: 14 residues. The V gene end was trimmed by 5 bases and the J gene end by 5 bases; junction bases not matched to a gene: 5. The CDR3 DNA is TGTGCCAGCAGCGAGACAGGGGCCCATCAGCCCCAGCATTTT. Protein: CASSETGAHQPQHF.

V and J are TRBV5-1 and TRBJ2-3; D is undetermined. Germline values: CDR1 SGHRS, CDR2 YFSETQ. Trimming left V 0 bases short and J 2 bases short, with 4 bases between. This CDR3 region has 13 residues. For the CDR3, the DNA is TGCGCCAGCAGCTTGGGAGCCACAGATACGCAGTATTTT. This encodes CASSLGATDTQYF.

This clone was picked up one time. This sequence joins TRBV2 and TRBJ1-5; D unresolved. Germline lookup yields CDR1 SNHLY and CDR2 FYNNEI. CDR3 size: 12 residues. V shed 0 bases and J shed 12 bases, with 9 bases lying between them. In nucleotides, the CDR3 is TGTGCCAGCAGTGAAGCAGCCCGGGGCCAGCATTTT. Translation: CASSEAARGQHF. Drawing the rest from reference TRBV2 and TRBJ1-5, the complete variable domain is EPEVTQTPSHQVTQMGQEVILRCVPISNHLYFYWYRQILGQKVEFLVSFYNNEISEKSEIFDDQFSVERPDGSNFTLKIRSTKLEDSAMYFCASSEAARGQHFGDGTRLSIL.

This rearrangement joins TRBV5-6 to TRBJ2-5; 13 bases agree with TRBD2. CDR3 length equals 14 residues. CDR1 and CDR2 (germline): SGHDT, YYEEEE. With 4 bases clipped from V and 4 bases from J, the junction kept 1 base outside the gene matches. The DNA of the CDR3 is TGTGCCAGCAGCCGGACTAGCGGGAGAGAGACCCAGTACTTC. The encoded protein is CASSRTSGRETQYF.

V usage is TRBV5-5 and J usage is TRBJ1-5, with a weak D call TRBD1 (6 bases). Germline V gives CDR1 SGHKS, CDR2 YYEKEE (reference sequence). V was shortened by 3 bases and J by 3 bases, with 22 bases between the two germline ends. The CDR3 runs 18 residues. CDR3 nucleotide sequence: TGTGCCAGCAGCTCGCTTCTTCAACAGGGACCATTCAATCAGCCCCAGCATTTT. Amino acid sequence: CASSSLLQQGPFNQPQHF.

This clone was observed a single time. The chain is built from TRBV28 and TRBJ2-7, with 10 bases matching TRBD2. Germline V CDR1 and CDR2: MDHEN, SYDVKM. This CDR3 region has 18 residues. The J segment lost 1 base and the V segment lost 3 bases, leaving 12 bases of the junction unmatched. The CDR3 here is CASSFMSSGSWGSYEQYF. In nucleotides, the CDR3 is TGTGCCAGCAGTTTTATGTCTAGCGGGAGTTGGGGATCCTACGAGCAGTACTTC.

V is TRBV11-2 and J is TRBJ2-7; 14 bases are shared with TRBD2. This CDR3 contains 14 residues. The V gene's germline CDR1 is SGHAT and CDR2 FQNNGV. J was trimmed by 8 bases and V by 3 bases; bases with no gene match: 3. The CDR3 DNA is TGTGCCAGCAGCTTCGGGACTAGCGGGAGCAAGCAGTACTTC. It specifies CASSFGTSGSKQYF.

V is TRBV18 and J is TRBJ2-5; 15 bases map to TRBD2. Germline CDR1 and CDR2: KGHSH and LQKENI. The length of the CDR3 is 18 residues. V shed 2 bases, J shed 5 bases, and the junction held 9 bases outside the gene matches. The CDR3 sequence is CASSPSRTSGRAGETQYF. The CDR3 region has the DNA TGTGCCAGCTCACCATCCCGGACTAGCGGGAGGGCCGGGGAGACCCAGTACTTC.

This clone was seen only once. The chain uses TRBV11-1 and TRBJ2-7; the match to TRBD1 covers 8 bases. The J segment lost 3 bases and the V segment lost 6 bases, leaving 4 bases of the junction unmatched. This CDR3 is built from 13 residues. The germline CDR1 and CDR2 sequences are SGHAT and FQDESV (reference sequence). The DNA for the CDR3 is TGTGCCAGCAGTTGGGACAGGCACTACGAGCAGTACTTC. Amino acid sequence: CASSWDRHYEQYF.

The chain combines TRBV6-5 with TRBJ2-5; D is unresolved. The CDR3 loop spans 14 amino acids. Germline V gene lookup returns CDR1 MNHEY and CDR2 SVGAGI. V dropped 6 bases and J dropped 3 bases, with 14 bases sitting between them. The CDR3 DNA is TGTGCCAGCAGGGCGACAAGCACAAAAGAGACCCAGTACTTC. This gives the protein CASRATSTKETQYF.

The chain employs TRBV19 and TRBJ1-5; a possible D gene is TRBD1 (5 bases). Looked up from germline, CDR1 is LNHDA and CDR2 is SQIVND (reference sequence). This CDR3 region has 14 residues. V was cut by 9 bases and J by 9 bases, with 21 bases left in between. CDR3 bases: TGTGCCAGCAGGGCGGAAAAAGGTCTTCGGCCCCAGCATTTT. Its translation is CASRAEKGLRPQHF.

Only one count was recorded for this clone. The chain joins TRBV5-6 to TRBJ2-3; TRBD1 matches at 7 bases. The trim removed 9 bases at V and 0 bases at J, leaving 4 bases unmatched. This CDR3 contains 13 residues. Germline V gene lookup returns CDR1 SGHDT and CDR2 YYEEEE. This CDR3 reads CATSTGSTDTQYF. For the CDR3, the DNA is TGTGCCACATCGACAGGGAGCACAGATACGCAGTATTTT.

This chain connects TRBV6-5 to TRBJ2-7, with D perhaps TRBD2 (6 bases). CDR1 is MNHEY and CDR2 is SVGAGI in the germline V gene. CDR3 size: 14 residues. V was pared by 5 bases and J by 9 bases, with 20 bases between. The CDR3 region has the DNA TGTGCCAGCAGTAGAATGAATAGCGGCGCCGCGCAGTACTTC. It yields the protein CASSRMNSGAAQYF.

The gene calls are TRBV6-1 and TRBJ2-2; 10 bases map to TRBD2. The ends lost 6 bases at V and 2 bases at J; junction bases unmatched: 3. This CDR3 is built from 15 residues. The germline V gene has CDR1 MNHNS and CDR2 SASEGT. CDR3 sequence: CASRVAGGNTGELFF. The DNA of the CDR3 is TGTGCCAGCAGGGTAGCGGGAGGAAACACCGGGGAGCTGTTTTTT.

The chain links TRBV2 to TRBJ1-2; D gene uncertain. Germline CDR1 and CDR2: SNHLY and FYNNEI. CDR3 size: 15 residues. Trimming pared 2 bases from V and 0 bases from J, leaving 10 bases between. CDR3 in DNA: TGTGCCAGCAGTGAATCTGGGAGAGCTAACTATGGCTACACCTTC. Residues: CASSESGRANYGYTF. Based on the CDR3 plus reference TRBV2 and TRBJ1-2, the full variable domain is EPEVTQTPSHQVTQMGQEVILRCVPISNHLYFYWYRQILGQKVEFLVSFYNNEISEKSEIFDDQFSVERPDGSNFTLKIRSTKLEDSAMYFCASSESGRANYGYTFGSGTRLTVV.

The chain combines TRBV7-9 with TRBJ2-6; 7 nucleotides match TRBD1. V was pared by 5 bases and J by 12 bases, with 10 bases of the junction left unmatched. This CDR3 region has 14 residues. CDR1 SEHNR and CDR2 FQNEAQ come from the germline V gene (reference sequence). As DNA, the CDR3 is TGTGCCAGCAGCCTCACACAGGGGAAAGGCGTCCTGACTTTC. Amino acids: CASSLTQGKGVLTF.

Only one count was recorded for this clone. The rearrangement joins TRBV28 to TRBJ1-5; 7 positions match TRBD1. The length of the CDR3 is 14 residues. The V and J ends lost 7 bases and 1 base, in that order; junction bases with no gene match: 4. Germline V CDR1 and CDR2: MDHEN, SYDVKM. The DNA for the CDR3 is TGTGCCAGCAAGGGGGCAGCCAGCAATCAGCCCCAGCATTTT. This translates into CASKGAASNQPQHF.

Only one count was recorded for this clone. The chain couples TRBV7-9 to TRBJ2-1; 7 positions match TRBD2. Germline V gene sequence: CDR1 SEHNR, CDR2 FQNEAQ (reference sequence). Trimming removed 5 bases from V and 3 bases from J; junction bases left unmatched: 4. This CDR3 comprises 14 residues. CDR3 loop: CASSPTSNYNEQFF. The CDR3 DNA sequence: TGTGCCAGCAGCCCGACTAGCAACTACAATGAGCAGTTCTTC.

This clone was detected only a few times. The chain carries TRBV5-5 and TRBJ2-3, with a tentative D call TRBD2 (5 bases). From germline, CDR1 is SGHKS and CDR2 YYEKEE (reference sequence). Trimming shortened V by 2 bases and J by 6 bases, and 16 bases separated the two germline ends. The CDR3 covers 15 residues. CDR3 sequence: CASSFEGSKGDTQYF. CDR3 in DNA: TGTGCCAGCAGCTTTGAGGGCAGCAAAGGGGATACGCAGTATTTT.

This chain joins TRBV6-5 and TRBJ2-3; TRBD2 might be the D (6 bases). The CDR3 totals 14 residues. CDR1 MNHEY and CDR2 SVGAGI come from the germline V gene. V gave up 5 bases and J gave up 3 bases, with 12 bases separating them. CDR3 nucleotides: TGTGCCAGCAGTCTCGGGGGTCGAACAGATACGCAGTATTTT. This gives the protein CASSLGGRTDTQYF.

The J gene is TRBJ1-2, the V gene TRBV6-1, with 7 bases fitting TRBD1. V gave up 1 base and J gave up 4 bases; unmatched junction bases: 9. The germline CDR1 and CDR2 sequences are MNHNS and SASEGT. The CDR3 has 16 residues. CDR3: CASSEEGSRGAYGYTF. CDR3 DNA sequence: TGTGCCAGCAGTGAAGAGGGTAGCAGGGGGGCCTATGGCTACACCTTC.

The chain joins TRBV5-1 to TRBJ1-2; the D is unclear. Germline lookup yields CDR1 SGHRS and CDR2 YFSETQ. The CDR3 covers 14 residues. Trimming removed 0 bases from V and 1 base from J, with 7 bases in between. Written as DNA, the CDR3 is TGCGCCAGCAGCTTGGACGGTAGTAACTATGGCTACACCTTC. Protein: CASSLDGSNYGYTF.

V and J are TRBV28 and TRBJ2-1; no reliable D call. The CDR3 sequence is 14 residues long. CDR1 and CDR2 (germline): MDHEN, SYDVKM. V shed 7 bases and J shed 2 bases, with 12 bases lying between them. CDR3 protein: CASKPRSPYNEQFF. CDR3 in DNA: TGTGCCAGCAAGCCGCGTTCCCCCTACAATGAGCAGTTCTTC.